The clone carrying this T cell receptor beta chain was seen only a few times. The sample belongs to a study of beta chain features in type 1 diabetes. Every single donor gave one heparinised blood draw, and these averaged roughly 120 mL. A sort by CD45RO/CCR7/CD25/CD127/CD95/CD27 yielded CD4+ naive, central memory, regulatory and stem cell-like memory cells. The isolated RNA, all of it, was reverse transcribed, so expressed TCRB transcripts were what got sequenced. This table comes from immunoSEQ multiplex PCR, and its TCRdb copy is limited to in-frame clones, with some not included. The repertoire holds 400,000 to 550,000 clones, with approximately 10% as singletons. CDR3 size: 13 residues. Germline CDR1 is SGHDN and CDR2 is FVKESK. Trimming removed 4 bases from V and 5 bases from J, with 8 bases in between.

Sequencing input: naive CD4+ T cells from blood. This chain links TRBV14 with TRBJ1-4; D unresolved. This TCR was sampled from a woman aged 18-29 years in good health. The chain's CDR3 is CASSRPGNEKLFF. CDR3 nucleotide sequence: TGTGCCAGCAGCCGCCCCGGGAATGAAAAACTGTTTTTT.